This T cell receptor (beta chain) was obtained from a study of human T cells and chemical hapten exposure. In the study overall: Largely, small differences in pooled library volume made per-sample TCR yields vary. Findings of the study overall: The number of TCRs above 1 in 1000 frequency did not change after DPC sensitization.

This clonotype was observed many times. Its antigen remains unknown. As to time point: patch test 3, about 24 weeks after DPC sensitization. Treatment noted: therapeutic diphenylcyclopropenone sensitization with weekly scalp DPC. V was shortened by 6 bases and J by 0 bases, with 16 bases between the two germline ends. The CDR3 extends over 16 amino acids. CDR1 and CDR2 from the germline V gene are MNHNS and SASEGT. TCRdb analysed the RACE reads with MiXCR anew, one entry per CDR3 protein. The profile shows under 55,000 distinct CDR3 sequences, 9.9% of them singletons. The sequences come from whole blood, collected in connection with sensitization to the hapten diphenylcyclopropenone (DPC). The TCR sequence derives from a woman aged 40 to 50 with alopecia areata. Some clones in this sample may be carry-over from other donors' samples. The genes are TRBV6-1 and TRBJ2-3, with a tentative D call TRBD1 (6 bases). In nucleotides, the CDR3 is TGTGCCAGCAGGATACAGGGTGCCAGGAGCACAGATACGCAGTATTTT. Translated: CASRIQGARSTDTQYF.